This passage covers 24 T cell receptor beta chains from one sample sequenced in a study of blood T cell repertoires in COVID-19. TCRdb's table, derived via immunoSEQ multiplex PCR, lists solely in-frame clones and lacks some. The data show about 90,000 clones, with more than 80% seen just once and 13% held by the top ten. The sample comprised peripheral blood. Receptors originate from a human donor in a cohort sampled during active COVID-19.

V and J are TRBV28 and TRBJ1-5; no clear D. This CDR3 contains 15 residues. V was cut by 2 bases and J by 7 bases, with 15 bases left in between. Germline V gene data show CDR1 as MDHEN and CDR2 as SYDVKM. CDR3 coding DNA: TGTGCCAGCAGTTTACGTTTGCCCTTCGGGCAGCCCCAGCATTTT. Translating it yields CASSLRLPFGQPQHF.

This chain links TRBV3-1 (or the pseudogene TRBV3-2) with TRBJ2-5; TRBD2 matches 12 bases. After removal of 0 bases from V and 4 bases from J, the junction contained 6 bases not matched to a gene. Germline CDR1 is LGHDT and CDR2 is YNNKEL (reference sequence). The CDR3 has 17 amino acids. Here the CDR3 reads CASSQDGTSGPLETQYF. CDR3 sequence (DNA): TGTGCCAGCAGCCAAGACGGGACTAGCGGGCCTCTAGAGACCCAGTACTTC.

The J gene is TRBJ2-3, the V gene TRBV5-1; 12 positions match TRBD2. Germline-derived CDR1 and CDR2 are SGHRS and YFSETQ. The CDR3 length is 16 residues. V was pared by 0 bases and J by 4 bases, with 3 bases of the junction left unmatched. The chain's CDR3 is CASSLGTSGVSDTQYF. The CDR3 nucleotides are TGCGCCAGCAGCTTGGGGACTAGCGGGGTTTCAGATACGCAGTATTTT. Full variable domain (missing parts from reference TRBV5-1 and TRBJ2-3): KAGVTQTPRYLIKTRGQQVTLSCSPISGHRSVSWYQQTPGQGLQFLFEYFSETQRNKGNFPGRFSGRQFSNSRSEMNVSTLELGDSALYLCASSLGTSGVSDTQYFGPGTRLTVL.

The chain joins TRBV7-2 to TRBJ2-7, with 10 positions matching TRBD2. V lost 1 base to trimming and J lost 7 bases; unmatched junction nucleotides: 10. Germline CDR1 and CDR2: SGHTA and FQGNSA. CDR3 length: 16 residues. The CDR3 DNA follows: TGTGCCAGCAGCTTAGGGGCTAGCGGGGGACAAGGTGAGCAGTACTTC. Amino acid sequence: CASSLGASGGQGEQYF.

The rearrangement links TRBV6-5 to TRBJ2-7; D is undetermined. This CDR3 has 11 residues. V dropped 8 bases and J dropped 3 bases, with 8 bases sitting between them. Germline V CDR1 and CDR2: MNHEY, SVGAGI. CDR3 nucleotides: TGTGCCAGCGTTGAGTTCTACGAGCAGTACTTC. As protein: CASVEFYEQYF.

The genes are TRBV5-4 and TRBJ1-2; TRBD1 is a possible D gene (6 bases). Trimming left V 5 bases short and J 0 bases short, with 14 bases between. Germline V lookup: CDR1 SGHNT, CDR2 YYREEE (reference sequence). The CDR3 sequence is 15 residues long. The CDR3 loop is CASRAPGQTNYGYTF. CDR3 in DNA: TGTGCCAGCAGAGCCCCGGGACAAACTAACTATGGCTACACCTTC.

V usage is TRBV6-5 and J usage is TRBJ2-1, with a possible D match to TRBD2 (6 bases). CDR3 length equals 16 residues. Germline V gene sequence: CDR1 MNHEY, CDR2 SVGAGI. Between the trimmed V and J ends, which lost 2 bases and 0 bases, there was a span of 11 bases. CDR3 sequence: CASSYVPGLSYNEQFF. The DNA for the CDR3 is TGTGCCAGCAGTTACGTTCCGGGACTCTCCTACAATGAGCAGTTCTTC.

The chain employs TRBV9 and TRBJ1-6, with D possibly TRBD1 on 5 matching bases. The CDR3 runs to 15 residues. Trimming pared 4 bases from V and 10 bases from J, leaving 18 bases between. The germline CDR1 and CDR2 sequences are SGDLS and YYNGEE. The CDR3 here is CASSPQTDPRSPLHF. The CDR3 DNA reads TGTGCCAGCAGCCCCCAGACAGACCCTAGGTCACCCCTCCACTTT.

The genes are TRBV5-8 and TRBJ2-7, with D tentatively TRBD1 (6 bases). Germline CDR1 reads SGHTS; CDR2 reads YDEGEE. V was shortened by 6 bases and J by 2 bases, with 15 bases between the two germline ends. CDR3 length: 14 amino acids. Here the CDR3 DNA reads TGTGCCAGCAACAGAGGGGGATCAGCCTACGAGCAGTACTTC. This codes for CASNRGGSAYEQYF.

The chain combines TRBV25-1 with TRBJ2-7; the match to TRBD1 covers 7 bases. The CDR3 is 15 amino acids. V trimming: 6 bases; J trimming: 1 base; junction bases outside the gene matches: 9. The germline V gene has CDR1 MGHDK and CDR2 SYGVNS. CDR3 nucleotides: TGTGCCAGCAGACACACAGGGGCCAAATCCTACGAGCAGTACTTC. It encodes CASRHTGAKSYEQYF.

The chain combines TRBV18 with TRBJ2-2; unclear D gene. CDR3 size: 15 residues. Trimming took off 4 bases at V and 5 bases at J, with 14 bases between the two ends. Germline CDR1 is KGHSH and CDR2 is LQKENI. In DNA, the CDR3 is TGTGCCAGCTCACATGGGCCTCTTGGGACCGGGGAGCTGTTTTTT. It translates to CASSHGPLGTGELFF.

V usage is TRBV20-1 and J usage is TRBJ2-2, with 9 positions matching TRBD1. V shed 3 bases and J 6 bases; nucleotides not matched to a gene: 11. The CDR3 has 16 residues. From germline, CDR1 is DFQATT and CDR2 SNEGSKA (reference sequence). The chain's CDR3 is CSASIRGQGRSGELFF. CDR3 DNA sequence: TGCAGTGCTAGTATACGGGGACAGGGACGTTCCGGGGAGCTGTTTTTT.

This clone was counted once. The sample carries other DNA sequences with the same CDR3. This chain joins TRBV6-5 and TRBJ1-1, with a tentative D call TRBD1 (5 bases). V was cut by 2 bases and J by 1 base, with 8 bases left in between. This CDR3 contains 14 residues. The V gene's germline CDR1 is MNHEY and CDR2 SVGAGI. CDR3 nucleotides: TGTGCCAGCAGTTACGGAAGGGGGAACACTGAAGCTTTCTTT. Translated: CASSYGRGNTEAFF.

This chain links TRBV11-2 with TRBJ1-1, with D uncertain. From germline, CDR1 is SGHAT and CDR2 FQNNGV. Deletions cut 1 base from V and 5 bases from J, with 17 bases between. There are 16 residues in the CDR3. CDR3 coding DNA: TGTGCCAGCAGCTTAGGTTCAGCATCTGGGAGGACTGAAGCTTTCTTT. Residues: CASSLGSASGRTEAFF.

V usage is TRBV15 and J usage is TRBJ1-1, with a tentative D call TRBD1 (5 bases). CDR3 length equals 15 residues. V was clipped by 3 bases and J by 1 base, with 12 bases between them. Germline-derived CDR1 and CDR2 are LNHNV and YYDKDF (reference sequence). The CDR3 here is CATSRGGHANTEAFF. CDR3 sequence (DNA): TGTGCCACCAGCAGGGGTGGACACGCGAACACTGAAGCTTTCTTT.

The chain employs TRBV18 and TRBJ2-1, with a possible D match to TRBD2 (6 bases). Trimming took 1 base from V and 8 from J, leaving 6 bases between them. This CDR3 contains 12 residues. CDR1 is KGHSH, CDR2 LQKENI, per germline. The CDR3 nucleotides are TGTGCCAGCTCACCACGGGGGGATGAGCAGTTCTTC. It specifies CASSPRGDEQFF.

The chain links TRBV6-5 to TRBJ2-1, with D perhaps TRBD1 (6 bases). The CDR3 has 15 amino acids. V was shortened by 6 bases and J by 0 bases, with 12 bases between the two germline ends. The germline CDR1 and CDR2 sequences are MNHEY and SVGAGI. The CDR3 bases are TGTGCCAGCAGAGAGGACAGCAGCTCCTACAATGAGCAGTTCTTC. Translated, it gives CASREDSSSYNEQFF.

The rearrangement uses TRBV24-1 and TRBJ2-5, with TRBD1 matching over 10 bases. The V segment lost 4 bases and the J segment 2 bases; nucleotides outside the gene matches: 6. Germline values: CDR1 KGHDR, CDR2 SFDVKD. The CDR3 totals 16 residues. The CDR3 spells CATSDLRDRGQETQYF. In DNA form, the CDR3 reads TGTGCCACCAGTGACCTCCGGGACAGGGGTCAAGAGACCCAGTACTTC.

The V call is TRBV2, the J call TRBJ2-7; perhaps TRBD2 as D (5 bases). The V and J ends lost 8 bases and 0 bases respectively, with 11 bases between them. Germline CDR1 reads SNHLY; CDR2 reads FYNNEI. The CDR3 is made up of 13 amino acids. The CDR3 DNA sequence: TGTGCCAGCTCTCTGAGGGACTCCTACGAGCAGTACTTC. Translation gives CASSLRDSYEQYF. Based on the CDR3 plus reference TRBV2 and TRBJ2-7, the full variable domain is EPEVTQTPSHQVTQMGQEVILRCVPISNHLYFYWYRQILGQKVEFLVSFYNNEISEKSEIFDDQFSVERPDGSNFTLKIRSTKLEDSAMYFCASSLRDSYEQYFGPGTRLTVT.

This clone was observed a handful of times. V is TRBV18 and J is TRBJ2-7; 9 positions match TRBD1. J gave up 3 bases and V 4 bases, and 7 bases lay outside the gene matches. CDR1 is KGHSH, CDR2 LQKENI, per germline. The CDR3 runs 15 residues. DNA for the CDR3: TGTGCCAGCTCACAAGGGACAGGGATAAACTACGAGCAGTACTTC. Its translation: CASSQGTGINYEQYF.

This rearrangement joins TRBV6-5 to TRBJ1-4, with TRBD1 matching 11 bases. This CDR3 has 14 residues. Unmatched junction bases numbered 5, after V lost 4 bases and J lost 10 bases. Germline CDR1 MNHEY, CDR2 SVGAGI. The CDR3 nucleotides read TGTGCCAGCAGTTCGGACAGGGGGCTTGGAAAACTGTTTTTT. Translating gives CASSSDRGLGKLFF.

The chain links TRBV29-1 to TRBJ2-7, with D tentatively TRBD1 (5 bases). V lost 5 bases and J lost 7, with 15 bases in between. This CDR3 has 12 residues. Germline V CDR1 and CDR2: SQVTM, ANQGSEA. CDR3 in DNA: TGCAGCGTTCCCTGGCAGGGTGAGGAGCAGTACTTC. It codes for CSVPWQGEEQYF.

The chain recombines TRBV28 with TRBJ1-1, with D possibly matching TRBD1 (5 bases). V lost 5 bases, J lost 11 bases, and 21 bases lay in between. The V gene's germline CDR1 is MDHEN and CDR2 SYDVKM. The CDR3 loop spans 14 amino acids. CDR3 in DNA: TGTGCCAGCAGTGCCCCAGGGTATGGCCTCGGGGCTTTCTTT. This gives the protein CASSAPGYGLGAFF.

This chain connects TRBV30 to TRBJ1-6; TRBD1 aligns across 8 bases. V trimming: 0 bases; J trimming: 5 bases; junction bases outside the gene matches: 3. CDR3 size: 15 residues. Looked up from germline, CDR1 is GTSNPN and CDR2 is SVGIG (reference sequence). The chain's CDR3 is CAWSVTDRDNSPLHF. For the CDR3, the DNA is TGTGCCTGGAGTGTGACGGACAGGGATAATTCACCCCTCCACTTT.